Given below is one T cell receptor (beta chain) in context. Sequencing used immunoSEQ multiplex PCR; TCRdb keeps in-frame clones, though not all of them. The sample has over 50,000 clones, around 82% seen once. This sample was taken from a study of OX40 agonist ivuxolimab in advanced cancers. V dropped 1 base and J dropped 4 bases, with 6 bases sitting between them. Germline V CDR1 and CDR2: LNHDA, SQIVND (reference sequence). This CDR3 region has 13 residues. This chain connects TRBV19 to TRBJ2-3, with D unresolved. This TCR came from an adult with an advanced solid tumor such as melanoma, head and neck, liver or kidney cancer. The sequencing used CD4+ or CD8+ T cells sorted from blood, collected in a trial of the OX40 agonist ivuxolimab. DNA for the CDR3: TGTGCCAGTAGTATAGGGGCGGCAGATACGCAGTATTTT. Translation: CASSIGAADTQYF.